Sequencing of this T cell receptor (beta chain) was carried out in a study of cytomegalovirus exposure and HLA in healthy donors. Findings of the study overall: Later analysis demonstrated an association between a missense DCLRE1C variant and TCR beta V- and J-gene trimming.

Trimming shortened V by 1 base and J by 5 bases, and 12 bases separated the two germline ends. The length of the CDR3 is 14 residues. Per germline, CDR1 SSHAT and CDR2 FNYEAQ (reference sequence). Vbeta (60) and Jbeta (13) primers were used in the PCR. Original data processing: Later reanalysis found about 80 million unique TCR beta chains, around 9.9 million of them shared. The data were produced by immunoSEQ multiplex PCR, yet TCRdb's version contains in-frame clones alone and is incomplete. V, J and clone size reflect that table, while D and trimming were determined from the DNA. The table has approximately 27,000 clones, roughly 68% seen once. Only one count was recorded for this clone. Its antigen is currently unknown.

This receptor was obtained from a woman aged 45-65 years in good health and CMV-seronegative. This rearrangement joins TRBV7-7 to TRBJ2-7, with D perhaps matching TRBD1 (6 bases). Material: PBMCs. The CDR3 is CASSLGTDRNEQYF. CDR3 coding DNA: TGTGCCAGCAGCTTAGGGACAGATCGTAACGAGCAGTACTTC. The full variable domain, rest sourced from reference TRBV7-7 and TRBJ2-7, is GAGVSQSPRYKVTKRGQDVTLRCDPISSHATLYWYQQALGQGPEFLTYFNYEAQPDKSGLPSDRFSAERPEGSISTLTIQRTEQRDSAMYRCASSLGTDRNEQYFGPGTRLTVT.